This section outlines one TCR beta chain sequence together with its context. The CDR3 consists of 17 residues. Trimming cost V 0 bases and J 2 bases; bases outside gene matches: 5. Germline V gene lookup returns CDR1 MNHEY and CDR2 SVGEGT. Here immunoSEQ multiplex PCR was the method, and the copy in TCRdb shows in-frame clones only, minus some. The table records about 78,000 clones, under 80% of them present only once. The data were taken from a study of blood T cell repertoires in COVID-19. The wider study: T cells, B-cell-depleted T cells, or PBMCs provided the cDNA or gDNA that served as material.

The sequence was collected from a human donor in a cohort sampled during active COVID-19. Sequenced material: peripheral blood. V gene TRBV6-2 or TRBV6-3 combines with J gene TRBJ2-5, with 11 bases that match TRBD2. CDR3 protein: CASSYSPLAGAQETQYF. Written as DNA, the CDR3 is TGTGCCAGCAGTTACTCCCCACTAGCGGGGGCACAAGAGACCCAGTACTTC.